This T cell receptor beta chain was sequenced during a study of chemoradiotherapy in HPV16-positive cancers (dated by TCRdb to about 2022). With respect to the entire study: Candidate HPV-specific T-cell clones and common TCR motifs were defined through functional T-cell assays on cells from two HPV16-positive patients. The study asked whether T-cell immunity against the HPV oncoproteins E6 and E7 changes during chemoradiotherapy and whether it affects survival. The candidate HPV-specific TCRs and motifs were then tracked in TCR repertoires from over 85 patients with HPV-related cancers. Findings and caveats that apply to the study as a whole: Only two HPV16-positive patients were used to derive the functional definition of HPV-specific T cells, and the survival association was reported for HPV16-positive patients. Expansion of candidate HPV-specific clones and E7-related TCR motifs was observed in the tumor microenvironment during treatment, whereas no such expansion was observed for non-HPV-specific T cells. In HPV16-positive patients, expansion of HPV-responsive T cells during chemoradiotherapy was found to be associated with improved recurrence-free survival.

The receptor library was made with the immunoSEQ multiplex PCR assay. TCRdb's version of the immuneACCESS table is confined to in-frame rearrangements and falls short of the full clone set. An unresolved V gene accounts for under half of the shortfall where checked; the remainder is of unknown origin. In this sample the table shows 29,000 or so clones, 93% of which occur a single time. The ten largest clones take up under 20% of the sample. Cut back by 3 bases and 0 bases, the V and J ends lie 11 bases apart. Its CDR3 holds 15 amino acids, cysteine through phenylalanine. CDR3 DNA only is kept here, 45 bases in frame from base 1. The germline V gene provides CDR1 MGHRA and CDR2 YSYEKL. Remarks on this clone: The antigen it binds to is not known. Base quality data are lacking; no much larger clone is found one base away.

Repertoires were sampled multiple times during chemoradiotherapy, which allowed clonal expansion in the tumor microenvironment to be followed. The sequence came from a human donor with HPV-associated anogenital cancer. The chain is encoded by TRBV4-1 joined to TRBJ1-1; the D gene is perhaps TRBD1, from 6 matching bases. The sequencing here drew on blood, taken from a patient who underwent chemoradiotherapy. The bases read TGCGCCAGCAGCCAGCCGGGACAACTGAACACTGAAGCTTTCTTT. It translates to CASSQPGQLNTEAFF.